The 4 T cell receptor beta chains reported below all come from one sample, sequenced in a study of cytomegalovirus exposure and HLA in healthy donors. The PCR employed 60 Vbeta primers together with 13 Jbeta primers. Sequenced by immunoSEQ multiplex PCR; TCRdb stores in-frame clones only, minus some. The sample holds some 97,000 clones; 76% are singletons and the top ten take over 3.5%. Sequencing used PBMCs. Every receptor here comes from a woman aged 50 to 60 in good health and CMV-seropositive.

This CDR3 reads CASSSFTGEGREQFF. The CDR3 DNA reads as TGTGCCAGCAGCTCTTTTACGGGAGAAGGCCGTGAGCAGTTCTTC. The V and J genes are TRBV7-6 and TRBJ2-1; possibly TRBD2 for D (6 bases). V shed 4 bases and J shed 9 bases, with 19 bases lying between them. Germline V CDR1 and CDR2: SGHVS, FNYEAQ. The CDR3 covers 15 residues.

This chain connects TRBV4-1 to TRBJ1-1; D call uncertain. Trimming stripped 0 bases from V and 1 base from J, with 9 bases between. Germline lookup yields CDR1 MGHRA and CDR2 YSYEKL. This CDR3 is built from 15 residues. CDR3 DNA sequence: TGCGCCAGCAGCCAAGATCCCAGGTCGAACACTGAAGCTTTCTTT. Its protein is CASSQDPRSNTEAFF.

The chain joins TRBV9 to TRBJ2-3; D is possibly TRBD2 (7 bases). V was cut by 0 bases and J by 0 bases, with 17 bases left in between. Germline CDR1 reads SGDLS; CDR2 reads YYNGEE. This CDR3 is 18 amino acids long. The CDR3 reads CASSVGSGGGLSTDTQYF. For the CDR3, the DNA is TGTGCCAGCAGCGTAGGGTCGGGCGGGGGCCTTAGCACAGATACGCAGTATTTT.

CDR3: CASRPYLKPQHF. DNA of the CDR3: TGTGCCAGCAGGCCCTATCTTAAGCCCCAGCATTTT. The chain links TRBV2 to TRBJ1-5, with no clear D. Germline CDR1 SNHLY, CDR2 FYNNEI. V was clipped by 6 bases and J by 8 bases, with 11 bases between them. The CDR3 loop spans 12 amino acids.